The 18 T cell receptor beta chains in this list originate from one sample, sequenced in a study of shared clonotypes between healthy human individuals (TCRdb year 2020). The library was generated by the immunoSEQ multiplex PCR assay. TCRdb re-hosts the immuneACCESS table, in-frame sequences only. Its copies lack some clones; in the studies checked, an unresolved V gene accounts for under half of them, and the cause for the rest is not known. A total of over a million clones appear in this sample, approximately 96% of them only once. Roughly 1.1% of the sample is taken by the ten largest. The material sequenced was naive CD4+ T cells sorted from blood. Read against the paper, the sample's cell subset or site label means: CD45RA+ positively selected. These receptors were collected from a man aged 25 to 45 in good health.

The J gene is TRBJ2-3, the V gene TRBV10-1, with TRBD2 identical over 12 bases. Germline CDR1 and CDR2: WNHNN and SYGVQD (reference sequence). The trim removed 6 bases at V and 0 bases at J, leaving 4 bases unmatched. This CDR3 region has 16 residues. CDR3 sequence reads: CASSPTSGRSTDTQYF. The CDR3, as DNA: TGCGCCAGCAGCCCGACTAGCGGGAGAAGCACAGATACGCAGTATTTT.

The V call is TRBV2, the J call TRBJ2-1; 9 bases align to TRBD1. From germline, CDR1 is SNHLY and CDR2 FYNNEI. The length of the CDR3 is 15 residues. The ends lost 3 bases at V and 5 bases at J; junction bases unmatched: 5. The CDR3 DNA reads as TGTGCCAGCAGTGAGGGGGACAGGGCGGACAATGAGCAGTTCTTC. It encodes CASSEGDRADNEQFF.

CDR3 protein: CASSSGERPSEEQYF. DNA of the CDR3: TGTGCCAGCAGCTCCGGGGAACGGCCCTCGGAAGAGCAGTACTTC. This chain joins TRBV11-2 and TRBJ2-7; D possibly corresponds to TRBD2 (5 bases). Germline-derived CDR1 and CDR2 are SGHAT and FQNNGV. V was shortened by 4 bases and J by 7 bases, with 20 bases between the two germline ends. The CDR3 is made up of 15 amino acids.

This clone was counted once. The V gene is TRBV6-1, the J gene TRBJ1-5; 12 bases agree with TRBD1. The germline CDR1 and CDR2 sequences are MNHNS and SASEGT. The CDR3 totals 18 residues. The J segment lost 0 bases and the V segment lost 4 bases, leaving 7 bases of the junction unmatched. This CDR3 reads CASSGDRGRSGSNQPQHF. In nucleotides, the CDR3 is TGTGCCAGCAGTGGGGACAGGGGGCGGAGTGGTAGCAATCAGCCCCAGCATTTT.

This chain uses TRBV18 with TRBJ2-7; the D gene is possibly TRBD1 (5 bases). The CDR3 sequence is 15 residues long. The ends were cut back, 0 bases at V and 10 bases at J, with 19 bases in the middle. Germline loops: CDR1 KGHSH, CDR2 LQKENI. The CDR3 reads CASSPPSQSPGAQYF. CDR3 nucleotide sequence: TGTGCCAGCTCACCACCCTCGCAGTCCCCTGGGGCCCAGTACTTC. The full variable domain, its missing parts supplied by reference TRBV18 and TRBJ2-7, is NAGVMQNPRHLVRRRGQEARLRCSPMKGHSHVYWYRQLPEEGLKFMVYLQKENIIDESGMPKERFSAEFPKEGPSILRIQQVVRGDSAAYFCASSPPSQSPGAQYFGPGTRLTVT.

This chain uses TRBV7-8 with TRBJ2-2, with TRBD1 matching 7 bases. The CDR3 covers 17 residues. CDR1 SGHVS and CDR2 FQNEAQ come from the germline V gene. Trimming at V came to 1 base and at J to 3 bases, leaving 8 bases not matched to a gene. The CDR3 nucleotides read TGTGCCAGCAGCTTAGTGGGTGGGACAGCCCACACCGGGGAGCTGTTTTTT. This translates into CASSLVGGTAHTGELFF.

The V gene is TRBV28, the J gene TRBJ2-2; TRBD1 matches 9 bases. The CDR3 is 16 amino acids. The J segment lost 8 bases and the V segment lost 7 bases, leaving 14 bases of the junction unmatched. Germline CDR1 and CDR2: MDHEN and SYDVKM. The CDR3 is CASTPIATGGRGELFF. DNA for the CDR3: TGTGCCAGCACCCCGATCGCCACAGGGGGCAGGGGGGAGCTGTTTTTT.

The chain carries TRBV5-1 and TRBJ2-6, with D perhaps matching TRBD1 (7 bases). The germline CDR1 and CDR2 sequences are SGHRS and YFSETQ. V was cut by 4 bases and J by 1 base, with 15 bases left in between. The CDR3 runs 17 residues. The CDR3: CASSLTSGGSGANVLTF. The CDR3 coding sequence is TGCGCCAGCAGCCTCACGTCAGGGGGGTCTGGGGCCAACGTCCTGACTTTC.

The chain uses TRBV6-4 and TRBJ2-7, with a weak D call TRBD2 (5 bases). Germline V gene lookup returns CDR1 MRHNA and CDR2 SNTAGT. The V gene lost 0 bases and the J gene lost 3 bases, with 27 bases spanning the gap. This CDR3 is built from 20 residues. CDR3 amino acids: CASSDSNSEGALLLHYEQYF. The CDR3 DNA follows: TGTGCCAGCAGTGACTCGAATTCTGAGGGAGCACTCCTGTTACACTACGAGCAGTACTTC.

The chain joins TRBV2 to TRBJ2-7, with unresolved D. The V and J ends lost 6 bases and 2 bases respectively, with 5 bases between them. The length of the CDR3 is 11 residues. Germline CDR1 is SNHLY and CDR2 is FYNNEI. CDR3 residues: CASSQAYEQYF. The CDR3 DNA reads TGTGCCAGCAGCCAAGCCTACGAGCAGTACTTC.

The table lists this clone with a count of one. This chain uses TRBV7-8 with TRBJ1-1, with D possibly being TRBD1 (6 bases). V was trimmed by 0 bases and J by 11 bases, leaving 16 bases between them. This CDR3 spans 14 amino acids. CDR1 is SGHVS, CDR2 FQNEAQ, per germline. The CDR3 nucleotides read TGTGCCAGCAGCTTAGCGGGGGCGTCGGGGAATGCTTTCTTT. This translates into CASSLAGASGNAFF.

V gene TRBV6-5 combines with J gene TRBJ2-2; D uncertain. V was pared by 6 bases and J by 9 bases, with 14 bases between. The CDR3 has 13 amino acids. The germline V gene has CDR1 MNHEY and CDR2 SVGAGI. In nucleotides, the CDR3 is TGTGCCAGCAGGGCCAGCTCTAGAAGGGAGCTGTTTTTT. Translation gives CASRASSRRELFF.

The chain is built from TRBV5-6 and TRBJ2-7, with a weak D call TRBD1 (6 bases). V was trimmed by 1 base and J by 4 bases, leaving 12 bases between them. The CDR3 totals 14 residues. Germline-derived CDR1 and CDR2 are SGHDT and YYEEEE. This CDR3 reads CASSLRQGLYEQYF. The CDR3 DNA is TGTGCCAGCAGCTTGAGGCAGGGGTTGTACGAGCAGTACTTC.

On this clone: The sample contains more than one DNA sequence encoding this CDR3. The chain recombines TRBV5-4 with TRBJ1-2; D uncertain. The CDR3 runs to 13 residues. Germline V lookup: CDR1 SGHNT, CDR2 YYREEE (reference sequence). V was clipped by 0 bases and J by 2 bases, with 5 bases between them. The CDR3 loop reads CASSLGQNYGYTF. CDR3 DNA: TGTGCCAGCAGCTTGGGGCAGAACTATGGCTACACCTTC.

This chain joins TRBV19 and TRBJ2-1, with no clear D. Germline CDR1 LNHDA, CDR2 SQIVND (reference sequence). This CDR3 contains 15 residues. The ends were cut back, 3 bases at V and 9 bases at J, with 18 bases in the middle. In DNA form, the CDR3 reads TGTGCCAGTAGTATTATTGAGGCCCCGATGGGTGAGCAGTTCTTC. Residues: CASSIIEAPMGEQFF.

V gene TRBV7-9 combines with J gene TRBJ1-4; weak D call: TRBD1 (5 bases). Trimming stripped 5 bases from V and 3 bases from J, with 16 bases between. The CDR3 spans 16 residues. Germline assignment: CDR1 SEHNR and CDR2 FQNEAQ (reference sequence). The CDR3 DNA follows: TGTGCCAGCAGCCTCTTGCCAGGGATGTCTAATGAAAAACTGTTTTTT. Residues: CASSLLPGMSNEKLFF.

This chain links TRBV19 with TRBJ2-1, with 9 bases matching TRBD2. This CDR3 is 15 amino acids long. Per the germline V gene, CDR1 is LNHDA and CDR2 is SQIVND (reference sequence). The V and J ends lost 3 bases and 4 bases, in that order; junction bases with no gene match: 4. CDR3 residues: CASSMIAGVYNEQFF. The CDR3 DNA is TGTGCCAGTAGTATGATAGCGGGAGTTTACAATGAGCAGTTCTTC.

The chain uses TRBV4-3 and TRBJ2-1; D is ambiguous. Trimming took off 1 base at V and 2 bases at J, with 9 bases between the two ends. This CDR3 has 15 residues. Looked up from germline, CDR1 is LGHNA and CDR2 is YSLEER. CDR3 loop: CASSQGHAAYNEQFF. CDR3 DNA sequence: TGCGCCAGCAGCCAAGGACACGCTGCCTACAATGAGCAGTTCTTC.